This T cell receptor beta chain was profiled in a study of blood T cells in healthy people across ages (dated by TCRdb to 2014 to 2015). About the full investigation: In model experiments, template switching captured roughly one uniquely barcoded TCR beta cDNA molecule for every two T cells. Age-related changes in TCR beta repertoire diversity were measured in the study by deep sequencing normalized with unique cDNA molecular identifiers. The donors were divided into four age groups: young (average about 15 years), middle-aged (about 40), aged (62) and long-lived (nearly 85). Donors of different ages were randomly distributed across sequencing lanes to avoid experimental bias. Using the same blood draw, the study looked at two additional independent replicas of 1 million unique cDNA reads for two donors, one aged 18 to 29 and the other aged 80 or older. The research as a whole found: Compared with the aged group, the long-lived group had more naive CD4+ T cells, fewer expanded clones and increased TCR diversity, a pattern suggesting age selection. Observed TCR beta diversity per million T cells fell roughly linearly with age, and a significant reduction was already apparent by age around 40. Because the CMV infection status of the donors was unknown, age-related changes in expanded clonotypes may potentially have been confounded. A strong correlation was found between observed TCR beta diversity and the percentage of naive T cells measured by flow cytometry. Because profiling used bulk unsorted PBMCs, naive and antigen-experienced compartments could not be compared conclusively. Total diversity estimates from one million sequenced T cells were considered lower bounds and underestimates.

The donors were about 40 Caucasian individuals from Russia, aged roughly 6 to 100 years, who were systemically healthy. Ten milliliters of peripheral blood were drawn from each donor into EDTA-treated Vacutainer tubes. PBMCs were isolated by Ficoll-Paque density-gradient centrifugation, with at least 6 million obtained per sample. Trizol reagent was used to extract total RNA from PBMCs, with at least 5 micrograms per sample. For every donor, flow cytometry on a PBMC aliquot measured the percentage of naive CD45RAhigh/CD27high T cells. The method behind the library was 5' RACE. The instrument given in TCRdb is Illumina HiSeq 2500. The second PCR ran for about 7 to 11 cycles and used a J-beta primer mix along with a sample-barcoded 5' primer. A unique molecular identifier was introduced onto each TCR beta cDNA molecule by a template-switch 5' adaptor carrying 12 random nucleotides. Each sample yielded at least 3 million CDR3-containing paired-end reads. All of the RNA was converted into first-strand cDNA using the Mint cDNA synthesis kit, with a TRBC-specific oligonucleotide serving as the primer. After uracil-DNA glycosylase treatment, a first 18-cycle PCR used universal primers M1SS and BC2_uni_R on all cDNA. On the authors' methods: For normalization, 1 million high-quality reads, each with a distinct molecular identifier, were randomly selected from each sample. Reads with shared molecular identifiers were discarded instead of being binned into consensus sequences. MiTCR, set to a Q25 quality threshold and the strictest error-elimination algorithm, was used for CDR3 identification, clonotype clustering and error correction. A nonparametric unseen species model using Euler transformation provided a lower-bound estimate of total TCR beta diversity. Using fastp at Q25 and MiXCR, TCRdb reprocessed the public reads and kept productive beta chains. For every CDR3 protein sequence, its rows merge into one entry that carries the most common genes and DNA. What appears here as the V and J calls and clone size reflects TCRdb's work, not the paper's. The sample table holds roughly 930,000 distinct CDR3 sequences, of which roughly 52% were seen once. The ten largest clones add up to roughly 12% of the sample.

Note on this clonotype: The target of this receptor is not known. Per-base quality was not reported, and no clone a single base away is much larger than it.

V is cut back by 2 bases and J by 5 bases, with 3 bases in the junction unmatched. Reading the germline V gene gives CDR1 LGHNA and CDR2 YNFKEQ. Spanning cysteine to phenylalanine, the CDR3 consists of 15 amino acids. The only DNA kept is the CDR3, 45 bases in frame from the first base. What was sequenced was blood. The clonotype was recovered from a man aged 30-40 years in good health. The V and J genes are TRBV4-2 and TRBJ2-2; TRBD2 fits 9 bases in the junction. In nucleotide form, the sequence is TGTGCCAGCAGCCAACCTAGCGGGGTAACCGGGGAGCTGTTTTTT. Its translation reads: CASSQPSGVTGELFF.